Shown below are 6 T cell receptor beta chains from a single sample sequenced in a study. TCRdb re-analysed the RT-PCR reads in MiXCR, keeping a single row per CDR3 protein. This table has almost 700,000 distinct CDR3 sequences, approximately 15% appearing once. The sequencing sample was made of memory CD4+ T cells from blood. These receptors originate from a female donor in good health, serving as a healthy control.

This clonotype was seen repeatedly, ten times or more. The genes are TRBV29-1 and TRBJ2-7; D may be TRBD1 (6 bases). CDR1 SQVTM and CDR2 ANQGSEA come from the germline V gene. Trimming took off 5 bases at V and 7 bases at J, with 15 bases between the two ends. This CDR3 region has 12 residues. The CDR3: CSVQGLAAEQYF. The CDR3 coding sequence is TGCAGCGTTCAGGGGCTGGCGGCAGAGCAGTACTTC.

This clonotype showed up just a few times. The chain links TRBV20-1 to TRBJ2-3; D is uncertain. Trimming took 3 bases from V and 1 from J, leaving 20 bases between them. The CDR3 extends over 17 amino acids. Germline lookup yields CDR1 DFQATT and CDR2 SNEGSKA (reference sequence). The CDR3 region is CSARGSESGGGTDTQYF. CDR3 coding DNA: TGCAGTGCTAGGGGTTCTGAATCAGGTGGGGGCACAGATACGCAGTATTTT.

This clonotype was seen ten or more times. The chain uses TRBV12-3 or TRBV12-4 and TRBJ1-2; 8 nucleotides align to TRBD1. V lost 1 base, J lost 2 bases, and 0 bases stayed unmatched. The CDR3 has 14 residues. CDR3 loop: CASSLGDRNYGYTF. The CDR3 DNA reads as TGTGCCAGCAGTTTAGGGGACAGGAACTATGGCTACACCTTC.

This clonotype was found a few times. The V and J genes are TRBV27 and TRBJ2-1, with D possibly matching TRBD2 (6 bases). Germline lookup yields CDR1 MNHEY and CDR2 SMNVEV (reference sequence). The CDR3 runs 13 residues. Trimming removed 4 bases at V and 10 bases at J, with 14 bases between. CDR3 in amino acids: CASSWRDLAEQFF. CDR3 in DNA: TGTGCCAGCAGTTGGAGAGACCTAGCGGAGCAGTTCTTC.

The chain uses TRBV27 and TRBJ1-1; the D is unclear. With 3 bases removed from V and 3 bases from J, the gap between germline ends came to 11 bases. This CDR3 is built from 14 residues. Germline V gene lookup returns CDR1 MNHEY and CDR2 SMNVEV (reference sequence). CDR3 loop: CASSFPGPDTEAFF. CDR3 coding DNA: TGTGCCAGCAGTTTCCCGGGCCCCGACACTGAAGCTTTCTTT.

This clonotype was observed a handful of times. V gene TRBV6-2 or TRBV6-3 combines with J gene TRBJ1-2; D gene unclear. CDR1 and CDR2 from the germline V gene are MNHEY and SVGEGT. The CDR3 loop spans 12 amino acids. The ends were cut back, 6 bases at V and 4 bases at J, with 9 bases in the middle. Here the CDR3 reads CASRTLGYGYTF. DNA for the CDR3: TGTGCCAGCAGAACCCTCGGCTATGGCTACACCTTC.